The table lists the clone carrying this TCR beta chain with a few counts. Its matching antigen is unknown. These data originate in a study of T-cell memory formation after mild COVID-19. Background on the study: Largely donor-specific sequence clusters came from a couple of donors.

The study's findings and limits: Some clones that responded turned up in pre-infection memory, which suggests that cross-reactive memory joined in. Contracting CD8+ clones were enriched in EMRA, CD4+ mainly in CM and EM. Proof of SARS-CoV-2 specificity was absent for the second-wave clones that crested on day 37.

CDR1 and CDR2 from the germline V gene are SGHTA and FQGNSA. The CDR3 is made up of 15 amino acids. Between the trimmed V and J ends, which lost 1 base and 2 bases, there was a span of 10 bases. MiXCR was run by TCRdb on the 5' RACE reads, yielding one entry per CDR3 protein. The table shows about 140,000 distinct CDR3 sequences, with about 14% occurring only once. The receptor was derived from an adult woman who had mild COVID-19 (a few samples of this study predate the infection). Cell type and time point are not known. The sample taken for sequencing was PBMCs or a T cell subset sorted from them (not recorded which). This chain links TRBV7-2 with TRBJ2-3; TRBD2 is a possible D gene (6 bases). CDR3 sequence: CASSLDSSVTDTQYF. CDR3 coding DNA: TGTGCCAGCAGCTTAGATTCTAGCGTCACAGATACGCAGTATTTT.